This entry lists 9 T cell receptor beta chains sequenced from one sample in a study of early T cells in non-severe SARS-CoV-2 infection. MiXCR, applied by TCRdb to the 5' RACE reads, yields one record per CDR3 protein. The sample records more than 55,000 distinct CDR3 sequences, 3.5% to 6% being singletons. Sequenced material: whole blood, taken at baseline. The source is an adult who was a healthcare worker with PCR-confirmed SARS-CoV-2 infection or an uninfected control (not recorded which). The donor label of this sample is uncertain.

The chain employs TRBV19 and TRBJ2-2, with D perhaps TRBD1 (6 bases). The CDR3 loop spans 16 amino acids. CDR1 is LNHDA and CDR2 is SQIVND in the germline V gene (reference sequence). The V end was cut by 0 bases, the J end by 2 bases, with 10 bases between. The CDR3: CASSIETGPNTGELFF. CDR3 in DNA: TGTGCCAGTAGTATAGAAACAGGGCCTAACACCGGGGAGCTGTTTTTT. Full variable domain (outside the CDR3, taken from reference TRBV19 and TRBJ2-2): DGGITQSPKYLFRKEGQNVTLSCEQNLNHDAMYWYRQDPGQGLRLIYYSQIVNDFQKGDIAEGYSVSREKKESFPLTVTSAQKNPTAFYLCASSIETGPNTGELFFGEGSRLTVL.

The CDR3 is CASRRALIGEQYF. The CDR3 DNA reads as TGTGCCAGCAGACGGGCCCTCATAGGCGAGCAGTACTTC. The chain carries TRBV6-5 and TRBJ2-7; D gene uncertain. V lost 6 bases, J lost 6 bases, and 15 bases lay in between. CDR1 MNHEY and CDR2 SVGAGI come from the germline V gene. The CDR3 spans 13 residues.

This clonotype has ten or more counts. This chain connects TRBV10-2 to TRBJ1-4; possible D gene TRBD1, 5 bases. Germline V gene sequence: CDR1 WSHSY, CDR2 SAAADI. The CDR3 runs 14 residues. V was cut by 5 bases and J by 7 bases, with 14 bases left in between. CDR3 in amino acids: CASSLEGRGEKLFF. The CDR3 nucleotides read TGCGCCAGCAGTTTGGAGGGGAGGGGTGAAAAACTGTTTTTT.

V and J are TRBV7-9 and TRBJ2-1, with 7 bases identical to TRBD2. CDR3 length: 13 residues. V dropped 8 bases and J dropped 2; count of bases not matched to a gene: 3. Germline CDR1 SEHNR, CDR2 FQNEAQ (reference sequence). As DNA, the CDR3 is TGTGCCAGCTCCGGGGGGACCTACAATGAGCAGTTCTTC. Translating it yields CASSGGTYNEQFF.

This clonotype was seen many times. The V call is TRBV7-9, the J call TRBJ2-5; a weak D match, TRBD1 (6 bases). CDR1 is SEHNR and CDR2 is FQNEAQ in the germline V gene (reference sequence). Trimming stripped 0 bases from V and 5 bases from J, with 13 bases between. This CDR3 contains 15 residues. CDR3 coding DNA: TGTGCCAGCAGCTTAGCGCAGGGGCCGACGGAGACCCAGTACTTC. This translates into CASSLAQGPTETQYF.

This clonotype was recorded many times. This chain joins TRBV27 and TRBJ2-2; a weak D match, TRBD1 (5 bases). Germline CDR1 reads MNHEY; CDR2 reads SMNVEV (reference sequence). V dropped 8 bases and J dropped 5 bases, with 6 bases sitting between them. This CDR3 has 11 amino acids. The CDR3 protein is CASQGTGELFF. The CDR3 DNA sequence: TGTGCCAGCCAGGGAACCGGGGAGCTGTTTTTT.

The chain combines TRBV28 with TRBJ2-1; 13 bases fit TRBD2. The CDR3 is 17 amino acids. The ends lost 1 base at V and 5 bases at J; junction bases unmatched: 5. Germline CDR1 and CDR2: MDHEN and SYDVKM. The CDR3 DNA follows: TGTGCCAGCAGTTTATTCCCGACTAGCGGGGGGAACAATGAGCAGTTCTTC. Translated, it gives CASSLFPTSGGNNEQFF.

The table lists this clonotype with many counts. The chain uses TRBV7-2 and TRBJ1-1; the D gene is possibly TRBD1 (5 bases). This CDR3 spans 13 amino acids. V was shortened by 0 bases and J by 5 bases, with 7 bases between the two germline ends. Germline assignment: CDR1 SGHTA and CDR2 FQGNSA. CDR3 residues: CASSLARGTEAFF. DNA of the CDR3: TGTGCCAGCAGCTTAGCGAGGGGAACTGAAGCTTTCTTT.

Ten or more counts support this clonotype. V usage is TRBV11-2 and J usage is TRBJ1-5; 7 nucleotides line up with TRBD1. Per the germline V gene, CDR1 is SGHAT and CDR2 is FQNNGV. The V gene end was trimmed by 0 bases and the J gene end by 3 bases; junction bases not matched to a gene: 2. This CDR3 has 15 residues. CDR3 in DNA: TGTGCCAGCAGCTTAGAGGGACAGTTCAATCAGCCCCAGCATTTT. Protein sequence: CASSLEGQFNQPQHF.